Presented here are 22 T cell receptor beta chains from one specimen sequenced in a study of T cell changes during pregnancy in multiple sclerosis. Profiled with immunoSEQ multiplex PCR; TCRdb holds only in-frame clones, not every one. The top ten clones hold roughly 3.3% of a sample with 70,000 to 80,000 clones, 80% to 90% of them seen once. The specimen was peripheral blood, collected before pregnancy. These TCRs come from a female donor with multiple sclerosis, enrolled in a pregnancy study.

The chain carries TRBV18 and TRBJ2-1; 8 bases are a match to TRBD2. Germline CDR1 is KGHSH and CDR2 is LQKENI. With V trimmed by 1 base and J by 0 bases, 8 bases remained unmatched. This CDR3 has 18 residues. Written as DNA, the CDR3 is TGTGCCAGCTCACCACTATCGGTAGCGGGGCTCTCCTACAATGAGCAGTTCTTC. Protein product: CASSPLSVAGLSYNEQFF.

J is TRBJ2-1 and V is TRBV25-1; possible D gene TRBD2, 5 bases. The CDR3 has 13 residues. Germline CDR1 and CDR2: MGHDK and SYGVNS. Trimming left V 1 base short and J 9 bases short, with 10 bases between. The CDR3 nucleotides read TGTGCCAGCAGTGAATGGGGAGTCGGTGAGCAGTTCTTC. This sequence encodes CASSEWGVGEQFF.

The chain joins TRBV7-9 to TRBJ1-3; D gene ambiguous. The CDR3 is 16 amino acids. Germline V lookup: CDR1 SEHNR, CDR2 FQNEAQ (reference sequence). Trimming pared 2 bases from V and 0 bases from J, leaving 11 bases between. DNA of the CDR3: TGTGCCAGCAGCTTAAAGCGGGCCAGCTCTGGAAACACCATATATTTT. It is translated as CASSLKRASSGNTIYF.

The gene calls are TRBV6-1 and TRBJ2-2; TRBD2 is a possible D gene (5 bases). V was pared by 2 bases and J by 1 base, with 11 bases between. Germline V gene data show CDR1 as MNHNS and CDR2 as SASEGT. The CDR3 is 16 amino acids. CDR3 DNA sequence: TGTGCCAGCAGTGAAAGGAGGTCCAGGAACACCGGGGAGCTGTTTTTT. It translates to CASSERRSRNTGELFF.

The chain links TRBV18 to TRBJ2-2; TRBD2 is a possible D gene (5 bases). This CDR3 is built from 15 residues. CDR1 and CDR2 (germline): KGHSH, LQKENI. V was cut by 6 bases and J by 4 bases, with 15 bases left in between. CDR3: CASSLGGATTGELFF. CDR3 in DNA: TGTGCCAGCTCCCTCGGAGGTGCCACCACCGGGGAGCTGTTTTTT.

The genes are TRBV6-1 and TRBJ1-2, with D perhaps matching TRBD1 (5 bases). V lost 4 bases and J 1 base, leaving 22 bases between the germline ends. Germline-derived CDR1 and CDR2 are MNHNS and SASEGT. This CDR3 has 18 amino acids. The CDR3 spells CASSGKTVPFTFNYGYTF. CDR3 DNA sequence: TGTGCCAGCAGTGGAAAGACAGTACCTTTTACTTTTAACTATGGCTACACCTTC.

This chain uses TRBV2 with TRBJ1-1, with 9 bases matching TRBD1. The CDR3 is 13 amino acids. The germline gives CDR1 SNHLY, CDR2 FYNNEI. V lost 8 bases to trimming and J lost 1 base; unmatched junction nucleotides: 2. The CDR3 is CASPGQGNTEAFF. The CDR3 nucleotides read TGTGCCAGCCCGGGACAGGGGAACACTGAAGCTTTCTTT.

The chain is built from TRBV18 and TRBJ2-5, with 11 bases matching TRBD2. Germline values: CDR1 KGHSH, CDR2 LQKENI. Losses at the gene ends were 6 bases for V and 5 bases for J; bases not matched to a gene: 26. This CDR3 is 21 amino acids long. The CDR3 sequence is CASSWTVFTAPGTSGRETQYF. CDR3 coding DNA: TGTGCCAGCTCGTGGACAGTTTTCACAGCACCCGGGACTAGCGGTCGGGAGACCCAGTACTTC.

V is TRBV10-3 and J is TRBJ2-7, with 10 bases that match TRBD1. V dropped 6 bases and J dropped 7; count of bases not matched to a gene: 9. Looked up from germline, CDR1 is ENHRY and CDR2 is SYGVKD. CDR3 length: 14 amino acids. Here the CDR3 reads CAISGTGANGEQYF. The CDR3 DNA is TGTGCCATCAGCGGGACAGGGGCGAACGGGGAGCAGTACTTC.

This sequence joins TRBV7-9 and TRBJ2-1; 10 bases are shared with TRBD1. The CDR3 loop spans 17 amino acids. Trimming cost V 5 bases and J 4 bases; bases outside gene matches: 11. Germline V gene sequence: CDR1 SEHNR, CDR2 FQNEAQ (reference sequence). DNA for the CDR3: TGTGCCAGCAGCCGGAACCCGACAGGGGGCCGATACAATGAGCAGTTCTTC. Translation: CASSRNPTGGRYNEQFF.

J is TRBJ1-5 and V is TRBV6-5; no clear D. V shed 2 bases and J shed 9 bases, with 11 bases lying between them. The CDR3 has 13 amino acids. Per the germline V gene, CDR1 is MNHEY and CDR2 is SVGAGI. The CDR3 loop is CASSYREGLPQHF. The CDR3, as DNA: TGTGCCAGCAGTTACCGGGAGGGTTTGCCCCAGCATTTT.

With regard to this clone: The sample contains more than one DNA sequence encoding this CDR3. This sequence joins TRBV5-1 and TRBJ2-5, with a weak D call TRBD2 (6 bases). Germline CDR1 SGHRS, CDR2 YFSETQ. The germline V and J ends were trimmed by 1 base and 4 bases, with 8 bases remaining between them. This CDR3 spans 13 amino acids. In nucleotides, the CDR3 is TGCGCCAGCAGCTTGCGGGGAGGAGAGACCCAGTACTTC. Its translation is CASSLRGGETQYF. The full variable domain, its missing parts supplied by reference TRBV5-1 and TRBJ2-5, is KAGVTQTPRYLIKTRGQQVTLSCSPISGHRSVSWYQQTPGQGLQFLFEYFSETQRNKGNFPGRFSGRQFSNSRSEMNVSTLELGDSALYLCASSLRGGETQYFGPGTRLLVL.

The V and J genes are TRBV5-1 and TRBJ1-1; D gene ambiguous. The CDR3 has 15 amino acids. Trimming took 4 bases from V and 3 from J, leaving 16 bases between them. From germline, CDR1 is SGHRS and CDR2 YFSETQ. CDR3: CASSARVRADTEAFF. In nucleotides, the CDR3 is TGCGCCAGCAGCGCGCGGGTCCGGGCGGACACTGAAGCTTTCTTT.

The chain joins TRBV2 to TRBJ2-1; D might be TRBD1 (6 bases). Per germline, CDR1 SNHLY and CDR2 FYNNEI. Trimming removed 1 base at V and 12 bases at J, with 10 bases between. The CDR3 runs 12 residues. The CDR3 DNA is TGTGCCAGCAGTGAAGGACAGGCCTCGCAGTTCTTC. It yields the protein CASSEGQASQFF.

The chain has TRBV19 and TRBJ1-5; 12 bases map to TRBD1. With V trimmed by 3 bases and J by 1 base, 10 bases remained unmatched. From germline, CDR1 is LNHDA and CDR2 SQIVND (reference sequence). The CDR3 sequence is 19 residues long. The CDR3 here is CASSMDRDRGRSSNQPQHF. The CDR3 DNA is TGTGCCAGTAGTATGGACCGGGACAGGGGGCGATCCAGCAATCAGCCCCAGCATTTT. Combining the CDR3 with reference TRBV19 and TRBJ1-5 gives the whole variable domain DGGITQSPKYLFRKEGQNVTLSCEQNLNHDAMYWYRQDPGQGLRLIYYSQIVNDFQKGDIAEGYSVSREKKESFPLTVTSAQKNPTAFYLCASSMDRDRGRSSNQPQHFGDGTRLSIL.

As concerns this clone: The junction and the germline gene differ at one end; a read error may be behind it. The V gene is TRBV6-1, the J gene TRBJ1-5; D is uncertain. This CDR3 contains 15 residues. Germline V gene sequence: CDR1 MNHNS, CDR2 SASEGT. The CDR3 DNA reads TGTGCCAGCAGTGAAGCCCCTAGTAGCCATCAGCCCCAGCATTTT. This encodes CASSEAPSSHQPQHF.

V and J are TRBV7-2 and TRBJ2-5; possible D gene TRBD2, 6 bases. V lost 3 bases to trimming and J lost 9 bases, with 11 bases between them. Germline V CDR1 and CDR2: SGHTA, FQGNSA. The CDR3 is 12 amino acids. The chain's CDR3 is CASSLGGWAQYF. The CDR3, as DNA: TGTGCCAGCAGCTTGGGGGGATGGGCCCAGTACTTC.

This clone is a singleton in its sample. This chain connects TRBV29-1 to TRBJ2-3; 12 nucleotides align to TRBD2. The V and J ends lost 1 base and 5 bases, in that order; junction bases with no gene match: 4. The CDR3 consists of 15 residues. CDR1 SQVTM and CDR2 ANQGSEA come from the germline V gene. CDR3 residues: CSVEALAGGGDTQYF. CDR3 sequence (DNA): TGCAGCGTTGAAGCACTAGCGGGGGGCGGAGATACGCAGTATTTT.

The chain recombines TRBV19 with TRBJ2-3; 10 bases agree with TRBD2. V trimming: 5 bases; J trimming: 0 bases; junction bases outside the gene matches: 5. The CDR3 totals 16 residues. Germline V lookup: CDR1 LNHDA, CDR2 SQIVND (reference sequence). The CDR3: CASSDPAGGSTDTQYF. The CDR3 coding sequence is TGTGCCAGTAGTGACCCAGCGGGGGGGAGCACAGATACGCAGTATTTT.

This chain joins TRBV29-1 and TRBJ2-1; the D gene is possibly TRBD1 (5 bases). Germline CDR1 and CDR2: SQVTM and ANQGSEA. With 4 bases removed from V and 4 bases from J, the gap between germline ends came to 14 bases. The CDR3 covers 14 residues. CDR3 residues: CSVVGAEPYNEQFF. CDR3 nucleotide sequence: TGCAGCGTTGTAGGGGCCGAACCGTACAATGAGCAGTTCTTC.

The V and J genes are TRBV7-2 and TRBJ2-7; 7 bases fit TRBD2. The CDR3 has 14 amino acids. CDR1 is SGHTA, CDR2 FQGNSA, per germline. V gave up 5 bases and J gave up 6 bases; unmatched junction bases: 10. CDR3 sequence reads: CASSPGLDGTEQYF. In DNA form, the CDR3 reads TGTGCCAGCAGCCCAGGACTAGATGGGACCGAGCAGTACTTC.

The rearrangement links TRBV5-6 to TRBJ1-5; a weak D match, TRBD1 (6 bases). The CDR3 length is 15 residues. Germline V gene lookup returns CDR1 SGHDT and CDR2 YYEEEE. V shed 3 bases and J shed 7 bases, with 17 bases lying between them. The CDR3 DNA reads TGTGCCAGCAGCTCCGGTGGGGGGGGCTACCAGCCCCAGCATTTT. Translation: CASSSGGGGYQPQHF.